The T cell receptor (delta chain) described here comes from a study of gamma-delta T cells after stem cell transplantation. Comments on this clone: A read error is the likely source, as a far larger clone sits one nucleotide away. Other nucleotide sequences in the sample specify the same CDR3.

CDR1 and CDR2 from the germline V gene are GEAIGNYY and EKD. The CDR3 runs to 14 residues. TCRdb redid the clone calls on the RT-PCR reads with CATT. The sample records roughly 2,800 delta-chain clones, approximately 3% being singletons. V gene TRDV2 combines with J gene TRDJ1; maybe TRDD3 (6 bases). The receptor was isolated from a human donor. It is not recorded whose cells these are; they may come from a transplant donor. The material sequenced was gamma-delta T cells. DNA of the CDR3: TGTGCTTGTGACACGGTGGGGGGGACCGATAAACTCATCTTT. Its protein is CACDTVGGTDKLIF.